Each of the 20 T cell receptor beta chains below was sequenced from the same sample in a study of regulatory T cells in long-lasting Graves disease. According to the study, TCR beta libraries were built with iRepertoire HTBI primers and CDR3-region Arm-PCR. TCRdb re-analysed the multiplex PCR reads in MiXCR, keeping a single row per CDR3 protein. The sample carries about 200,000 distinct CDR3 sequences, approximately 19% recorded once. As for time point: newly diagnosed GD, antithyroid drugs for less than 3 months. Isolated PBMC RNA provided the starting material for the TCR library. The sample also formed part of further work on T cells in Graves' hyperthyroidism and ophthalmopathy.

Material: peripheral blood mononuclear cells (PBMCs), obtained at new diagnosis, from a patient treated with antithyroid drugs. All receptors derive from a woman aged 25 to 39 with Graves disease.

This clonotype was observed many times. This chain joins TRBV20-1 and TRBJ2-7; possibly TRBD1 for D (6 bases). Trimming shortened V by 2 bases and J by 7 bases, and 24 bases separated the two germline ends. CDR1 is DFQATT and CDR2 is SNEGSKA in the germline V gene (reference sequence). The CDR3 is made up of 16 amino acids. DNA for the CDR3: TGCAGTGCTAGAATCGGCGGTGGACAGACCCCGGGGGAGCAGTACTTC. Translation: CSARIGGGQTPGEQYF.

This clonotype came up many times. The chain recombines TRBV5-1 with TRBJ2-2, with a tentative D call TRBD1 (5 bases). This CDR3 comprises 14 residues. Germline-derived CDR1 and CDR2 are SGHRS and YFSETQ. Between the trimmed V and J ends, which lost 3 bases and 1 base, there was a span of 7 bases. The CDR3 protein is CASSSDRNTGELFF. CDR3 nucleotide sequence: TGCGCCAGCAGCTCCGACAGGAACACCGGGGAGCTGTTTTTT.

This clonotype was detected ten times or more. The V call is TRBV5-1, the J call TRBJ1-6; maybe TRBD1 (5 bases). The V gene's germline CDR1 is SGHRS and CDR2 YFSETQ. The germline V and J ends were trimmed by 4 bases and 5 bases, with 7 bases remaining between them. The CDR3 covers 13 residues. The CDR3 reads CASSRGDNSPLHF. The CDR3, as DNA: TGCGCCAGCAGCCGGGGGGATAATTCACCCCTCCACTTT.

This clonotype was detected ten times or more. The CDR3 DNA is TGTGCCAGTAGCCATCAGACAGGGCAGCACGAGCAGTACTTC. This gives the protein CASSHQTGQHEQYF. The genes are TRBV19 and TRBJ2-7; TRBD1 matches 7 bases. Germline CDR1 LNHDA, CDR2 SQIVND (reference sequence). V dropped 6 bases and J dropped 5; count of bases not matched to a gene: 10. The CDR3 is made up of 14 amino acids. The whole variable domain, remainder taken from reference TRBV19 and TRBJ2-7, is DGGITQSPKYLFRKEGQNVTLSCEQNLNHDAMYWYRQDPGQGLRLIYYSQIVNDFQKGDIAEGYSVSREKKESFPLTVTSAQKNPTAFYLCASSHQTGQHEQYFGPGTRLTVT.

This clonotype was seen many times. This rearrangement joins TRBV6-7 to TRBJ2-5; D possibly matches TRBD1 or TRBD2 (5 bases each). TRBV6-7 is sorted into the ORF group, with uncertain function. V lost 7 bases to trimming and J lost 5 bases, with 26 bases between them. The CDR3 is made up of 17 amino acids. The CDR3, as DNA: TGTGCCAGCATTAGTATCCGGGACCCCCTTTCAAGGGAGACCCAGTACTTC. It codes for CASISIRDPLSRETQYF.

This chain uses TRBV12-3 or TRBV12-4 with TRBJ1-1; 7 bases are a match to TRBD1. The CDR3 loop spans 13 amino acids. J gave up 13 bases and V 6 bases, and 14 bases lay outside the gene matches. The CDR3, as DNA: TGTGCCAGCAGCCGCGGACAGGCCGGGAGGGTTTTCTTT. Translated, it gives CASSRGQAGRVFF.

The sample holds a few counts of this clonotype. The chain uses TRBV3-1 and TRBJ2-7; 7 bases line up with TRBD1. Unmatched junction bases numbered 10, after V lost 1 base and J lost 1 base. The CDR3 runs to 17 residues. CDR1 is LGHDT and CDR2 is YNNKEL in the germline V gene (reference sequence). CDR3 residues: CASSQGDREWDSYEQYF. As DNA, the CDR3 is TGTGCCAGCAGCCAAGGTGACAGGGAGTGGGATTCCTACGAGCAGTACTTC.

This clonotype was seen ten or more times. The chain is built from TRBV19 and TRBJ1-5; TRBD1 matches 8 bases. Germline trimming cut 5 bases from V and 0 bases from J; bases unmatched to any gene: 6. This CDR3 has 16 amino acids. CDR1 is LNHDA, CDR2 SQIVND, per germline (reference sequence). CDR3 in DNA: TGTGCCAGTAGTTCTCCGGGACAGGTTAGCAATCAGCCCCAGCATTTT. Translation gives CASSSPGQVSNQPQHF.

In DNA, the CDR3 is TGTGCCAGCAGCCCCGTAGAAGGGGACTGGAGCACTGAAGCTTTCTTT. Its translation is CASSPVEGDWSTEAFF. The chain couples TRBV9 to TRBJ1-1; D possibly corresponds to TRBD1 (5 bases). Germline lookup yields CDR1 SGDLS and CDR2 YYNGEE. V lost 4 bases and J lost 4, with 20 bases in between. This CDR3 is 16 amino acids long. Full variable domain (missing parts from reference TRBV9 and TRBJ1-1): DSGVTQTPKHLITATGQRVTLRCSPRSGDLSVYWYQQSLDQGLQFLIQYYNGEERAKGNILERFSAQQFPDLHSELNLSSLELGDSALYFCASSPVEGDWSTEAFFGQGTRLTVV.

This clonotype was seen at least ten times. This chain joins TRBV7-9 and TRBJ2-7, with D perhaps TRBD1 (7 bases). The CDR3 is 13 residues long. Germline V lookup: CDR1 SEHNR, CDR2 FQNEAQ (reference sequence). Between the trimmed V and J ends, which lost 5 bases and 3 bases, there was a span of 11 bases. Here the CDR3 DNA reads TGTGCCAGCAGCCCCAGGGGGGACTACGAGCAGTACTTC. This translates into CASSPRGDYEQYF.

This clonotype was counted many times. V is TRBV6-1 and J is TRBJ2-7; D is uncertain. V was shortened by 7 bases and J by 4 bases, with 17 bases between the two germline ends. The CDR3 spans 14 residues. Germline V gene sequence: CDR1 MNHNS, CDR2 SASEGT. The CDR3 sequence is CASKSFELRYEQYF. CDR3 coding DNA: TGTGCCAGCAAGTCGTTTGAGCTACGATACGAGCAGTACTTC.

Ten or more counts support this clonotype. V gene TRBV9 combines with J gene TRBJ1-3; D call uncertain. The CDR3 extends over 15 amino acids. CDR1 and CDR2 (germline): SGDLS, YYNGEE. V lost 1 base and J 0 bases, leaving 8 bases between the germline ends. In DNA, the CDR3 is TGTGCCAGCAGCGTATCAACTTTCTCTGGAAACACCATATATTTT. Protein product: CASSVSTFSGNTIYF.

Many counts were recorded for this clonotype. V and J are TRBV11-3 and TRBJ2-7, with 13 bases fitting TRBD2. The CDR3 totals 17 residues. Germline V CDR1 and CDR2: SGHNT, YENEEA. V was clipped by 5 bases and J by 4 bases; unmatched bases: 11. The CDR3 DNA reads as TGTGCCAGCAGCCCCACCCTCCGGACTAGCGGGGGATACGAGCAGTACTTC. It yields the protein CASSPTLRTSGGYEQYF. Together with reference TRBV11-3 and TRBJ2-7, the CDR3 gives the full variable domain: EAGVVQSPRYKIIEKKQPVAFWCNPISGHNTLYWYLQNLGQGPELLIRYENEEAVDDSQLPKDRFSAERLKGVDSTLKIQPAELGDSAVYLCASSPTLRTSGGYEQYFGPGTRLTVT.

At least ten counts were recorded for this clonotype. This rearrangement joins TRBV28 to TRBJ2-4; perhaps D is TRBD1 or TRBD2 (5 bases each). The CDR3 consists of 15 residues. Trimming took off 5 bases at V and 0 bases at J, with 11 bases between the two ends. The germline gives CDR1 MDHEN, CDR2 SYDVKM. The CDR3 protein is CASSGLGEAKNIQYF. For the CDR3, the DNA is TGTGCCAGCAGTGGACTGGGGGAAGCCAAAAACATTCAGTACTTC.

A few counts support this clonotype. Mismatch with germline at one junction end may stem from a read error. The genes are TRBV9 and TRBJ1-1; weak D call: TRBD1 (5 bases). The CDR3 extends over 13 amino acids. Germline CDR1 reads SGDLS; CDR2 reads YYNGEE. DNA for the CDR3: TGTGCCAGCAGCGTGGGGTATGGGACTGGAGCTTTCTTT. This sequence encodes CASSVGYGTGAFF.

This clonotype was seen repeatedly, ten times or more. The chain couples TRBV7-9 to TRBJ1-5, with a possible D match to TRBD1 (6 bases). This CDR3 spans 17 amino acids. V was pared by 6 bases and J by 0 bases, with 18 bases between. Germline assignment: CDR1 SEHNR and CDR2 FQNEAQ (reference sequence). CDR3 loop: CASSLWGGRYSNQPQHF. CDR3 bases: TGTGCCAGCAGTCTCTGGGGGGGCCGATATAGCAATCAGCCCCAGCATTTT.

The sample holds a few counts of this clonotype. The CDR3 DNA follows: TGTGCCAGCAGTTTTGGACAGGGAGGCAATCAGCCCCAGCATTTT. The encoded protein is CASSFGQGGNQPQHF. The rearrangement links TRBV28 to TRBJ1-5; 8 bases map to TRBD1. The CDR3 is 15 amino acids. CDR1 MDHEN and CDR2 SYDVKM come from the germline V gene. Trimming took 3 bases from V and 2 from J; bases not matched to a gene: 3. The full variable domain, completed using reference TRBV28 and TRBJ1-5, is DVKVTQSSRYLVKRTGEKVFLECVQDMDHENMFWYRQDPGLGLRLIYFSYDVKMKEKGDIPEGYSVSREKKERFSLILESASTNQTSMYLCASSFGQGGNQPQHFGDGTRLSIL.

This clonotype was seen ten or more times. V and J are TRBV5-5 and TRBJ2-6; the D is unclear. Trimming removed 5 bases at V and 1 base at J, with 10 bases between. The germline gives CDR1 SGHKS, CDR2 YYEKEE (reference sequence). This CDR3 is built from 15 residues. This chain's CDR3 is CASSLGPSGANVLTF. The CDR3 nucleotides read TGTGCCAGCAGTTTAGGTCCATCTGGGGCCAACGTCCTGACTTTC.

This clonotype has ten or more counts. The chain carries TRBV6-2 or TRBV6-3 and TRBJ1-5; D is ambiguous. Trimming took 2 bases from V and 0 from J, leaving 8 bases between them. This CDR3 has 15 residues. Germline lookup yields CDR1 MNHEY and CDR2 SVGEGT. Here the CDR3 DNA reads TGTGCCAGCAGTTACGGAGGTCATAGCAATCAGCCCCAGCATTTT. This encodes CASSYGGHSNQPQHF.

The sample holds many counts of this clonotype. This chain connects TRBV28 to TRBJ2-7; 9 bases map to TRBD1. V was clipped by 4 bases and J by 4 bases; unmatched bases: 20. The germline V gene encodes CDR1 MDHEN and CDR2 SYDVKM. CDR3 length equals 19 residues. DNA of the CDR3: TGTGCCAGCAGTTCCGTCCGGGACAGGGTCACTCCGTACAGTTACGAGCAGTACTTC. Translating gives CASSSVRDRVTPYSYEQYF.